Sequencing of this T cell receptor (beta chain) was carried out in a study of cytomegalovirus exposure and HLA in healthy donors (dated by TCRdb to about 2017). In terms of the full investigation: According to a later analysis, the 110 or so validation repertoires were produced on the same platform as the 700 or so repertoires of the first cohort. The study aimed to test whether signatures of past pathogen exposure could be identified by cataloging public T cell receptors. High-throughput TCR immunosequencing, statistical association of individual TCRs with disease status, and machine learning were combined to predict cytomegalovirus infection status. A separate validation cohort of 100 to 150 different subjects was used in addition to the roughly 700-subject first cohort. The research as a whole found: While some public TCRs were present in many individuals, most TCR sequences turned up only very rarely across donors. All 120 or so repertoires were used to score co-occurrence in the validation cohort in a later analysis, because that analysis had no HLA typing for the cohort. The classifier was reported to diagnose cytomegalovirus status with high specificity and sensitivity in both the original cohort and the validation cohort. Three of the identified cytomegalovirus-associated TCR beta chains were confirmed in vitro to be specific for cytomegalovirus antigens. The authors suggested that the approach could potentially be extended to other disease states and immunological phenotypes. In a later analysis, TCRs clustered in the first cohort were found to also tend to co-occur in the 130 or so validation repertoires, with 90% to 95% of cluster scores above 0. In the study, some 180 TCR beta chains were listed as associated with cytomegalovirus.

The donors belonged to the validation cohort of roughly 120 subjects, which was separate from the 666-subject first cohort. Turning to this clone: Its recognized antigen is unknown. No much larger clone exists at a distance of one base, and base qualities are not known.

Library method: the immunoSEQ multiplex PCR assay. As for how the authors treated the data: A statistical classification framework was built for diagnosing cytomegalovirus status from the catalog of TCR beta chain sequences. In its TCRdb copy, this immuneACCESS table keeps in-frame sequences only and misses some clones. Where compared with another copy, unresolved V genes explain less than half of these, and the others have no known cause. The DNA was the basis for D and trimming; V, J and clone size are from that table. The sample yields about 150,000 clones; about 86% were counted once. Clones ranked in the top ten supply about 2.2% of the sample. Specimen: PBMCs. The receptor was isolated from a human donor in good health.

The CDR3 protein sequence reads: CSVDAPGQGTYEQYF. The DNA reads TGCAGCGTTGATGCCCCGGGACAGGGTACCTACGAGCAGTACTTC. In this chain, TRBV29-1 is recombined with TRBJ2-7, with TRBD1 identical over 9 junction bases. The germline V gene supplies CDR1 SQVTM and CDR2 ANQGSEA. The CDR3 contains 15 residues, cysteine and phenylalanine counted. Only the CDR3 portion is preserved as DNA: 45 bases, with reading frame beginning at the first base. Clipping removes 3 bases from V and 2 bases from J, with 8 as the unmatched junction base count.